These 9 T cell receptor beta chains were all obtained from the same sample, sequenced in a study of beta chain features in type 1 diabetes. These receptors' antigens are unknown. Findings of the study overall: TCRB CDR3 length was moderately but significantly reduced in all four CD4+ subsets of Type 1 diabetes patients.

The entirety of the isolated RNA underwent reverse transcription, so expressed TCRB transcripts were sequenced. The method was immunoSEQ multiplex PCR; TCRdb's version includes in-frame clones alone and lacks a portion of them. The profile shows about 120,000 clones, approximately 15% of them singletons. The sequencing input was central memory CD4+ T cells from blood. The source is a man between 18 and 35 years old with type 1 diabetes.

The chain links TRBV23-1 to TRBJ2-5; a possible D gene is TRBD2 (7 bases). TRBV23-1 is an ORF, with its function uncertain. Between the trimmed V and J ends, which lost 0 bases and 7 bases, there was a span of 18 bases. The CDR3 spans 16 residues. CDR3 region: CASSQSGLGGMGTQYF. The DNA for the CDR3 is TGCGCCAGCAGTCAATCCGGACTAGGGGGAATGGGGACCCAGTACTTC.

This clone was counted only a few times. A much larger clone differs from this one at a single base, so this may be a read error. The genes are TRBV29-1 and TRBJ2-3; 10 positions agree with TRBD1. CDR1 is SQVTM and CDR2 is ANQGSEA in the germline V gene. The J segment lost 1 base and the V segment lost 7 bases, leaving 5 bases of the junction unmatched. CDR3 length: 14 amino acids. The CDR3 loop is CSAGQGEGTDTQYF. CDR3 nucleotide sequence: TGCAGCGCCGGACAGGGGGAGGGCACAGATACGCAGTATTTT.

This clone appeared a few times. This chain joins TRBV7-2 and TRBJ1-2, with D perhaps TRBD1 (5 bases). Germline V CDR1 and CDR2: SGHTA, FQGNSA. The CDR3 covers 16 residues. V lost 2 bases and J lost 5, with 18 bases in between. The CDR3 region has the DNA TGTGCCAGCAGCTTAACGCCATCGACAGACACTTATGGCTACACCTTC. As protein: CASSLTPSTDTYGYTF. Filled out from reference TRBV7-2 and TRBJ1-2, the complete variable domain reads GAGVSQSPSNKVTEKGKDVELRCDPISGHTALYWYRQSLGQGLEFLIYFQGNSAPDKSGLPSDRFSAERTGGSVSTLTIQRTQQEDSAVYLCASSLTPSTDTYGYTFGSGTRLTVV.

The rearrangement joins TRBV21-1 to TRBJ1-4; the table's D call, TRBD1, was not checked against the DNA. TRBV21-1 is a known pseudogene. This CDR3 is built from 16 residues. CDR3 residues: CASSVRYRKSCEKLFF. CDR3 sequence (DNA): TGTGCCAGCAGCGTCCGTTACAGGAAAAGCTGTGAAAAACTGTTTTTT.

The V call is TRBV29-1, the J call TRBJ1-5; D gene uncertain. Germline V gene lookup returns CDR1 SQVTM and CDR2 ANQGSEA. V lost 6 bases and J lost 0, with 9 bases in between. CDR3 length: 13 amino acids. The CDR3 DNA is TGCAGCGTGATCATCTTTAGCAATCAGCCCCAGCATTTT. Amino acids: CSVIIFSNQPQHF.

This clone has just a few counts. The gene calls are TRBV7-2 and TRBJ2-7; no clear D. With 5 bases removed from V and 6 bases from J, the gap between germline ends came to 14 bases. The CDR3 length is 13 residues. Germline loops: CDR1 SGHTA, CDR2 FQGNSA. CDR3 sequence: CASSLYTRSEQYF. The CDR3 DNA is TGTGCCAGCAGCCTATATACTCGGAGCGAGCAGTACTTC.

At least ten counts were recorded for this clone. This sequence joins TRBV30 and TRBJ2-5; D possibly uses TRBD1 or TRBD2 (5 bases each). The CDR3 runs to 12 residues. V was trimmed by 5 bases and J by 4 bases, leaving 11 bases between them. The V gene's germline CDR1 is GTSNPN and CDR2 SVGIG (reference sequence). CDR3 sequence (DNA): TGTGCCTGGCAGGGCGGAGGAGAGACCCAGTACTTC. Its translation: CAWQGGGETQYF.

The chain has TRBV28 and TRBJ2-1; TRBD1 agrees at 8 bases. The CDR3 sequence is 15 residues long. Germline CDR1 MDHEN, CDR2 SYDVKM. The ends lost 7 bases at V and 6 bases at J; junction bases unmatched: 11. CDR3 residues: CASKTRDRRSNEQFF. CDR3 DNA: TGTGCCAGCAAAACCCGGGACAGGAGGTCCAATGAGCAGTTCTTC.

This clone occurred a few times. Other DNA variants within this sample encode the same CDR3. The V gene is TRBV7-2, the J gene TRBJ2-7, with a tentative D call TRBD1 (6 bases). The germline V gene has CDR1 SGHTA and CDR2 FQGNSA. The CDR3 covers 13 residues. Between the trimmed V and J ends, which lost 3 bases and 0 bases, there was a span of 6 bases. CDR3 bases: TGTGCCAGCAGCTTGGACAGCTCCTACGAGCAGTACTTC. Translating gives CASSLDSSYEQYF.